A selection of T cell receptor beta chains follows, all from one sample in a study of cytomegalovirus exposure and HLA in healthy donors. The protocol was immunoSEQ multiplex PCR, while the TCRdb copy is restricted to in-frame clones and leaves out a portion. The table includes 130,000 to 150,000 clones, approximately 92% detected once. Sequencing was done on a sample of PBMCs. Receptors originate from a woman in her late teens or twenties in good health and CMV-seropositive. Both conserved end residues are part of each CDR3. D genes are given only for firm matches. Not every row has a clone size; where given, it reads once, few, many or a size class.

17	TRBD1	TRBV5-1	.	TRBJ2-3	CASSLTASGGIADTQYF	TGCGCCAGCAGCTTGACGGCGTCAGGGGGCATCGCAGATACGCAGTATTTT
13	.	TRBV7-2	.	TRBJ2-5	CASSLGLRETQYF	TGTGCCAGCAGCTTAGGCCTCAGAGAGACCCAGTACTTC
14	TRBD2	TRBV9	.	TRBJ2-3	CASSVRGREDTQYF	TGTGCCAGCAGCGTAAGAGGGAGGGAAGATACGCAGTATTTT
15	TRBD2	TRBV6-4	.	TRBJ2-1	CASSDSSGGAGEQFF	TGTGCCAGCAGTGACTCGAGCGGGGGGGCGGGTGAGCAGTTCTTC
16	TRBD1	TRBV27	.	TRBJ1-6	CASSYTGALLNSPLHF	TGTGCCAGCAGCTATACAGGGGCATTACTCAATTCACCCCTCCACTTT
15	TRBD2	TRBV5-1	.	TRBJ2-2	CASSRDYENTGELFF	TGCGCCAGCAGCCGGGACTATGAGAACACCGGGGAGCTGTTTTTT
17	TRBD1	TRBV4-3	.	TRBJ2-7	CASSQDITHRGLYEQYF	TGCGCCAGCAGCCAAGACATCACCCACAGGGGGCTCTACGAGCAGTACTTC
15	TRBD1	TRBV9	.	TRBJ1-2	CASSVGAGTVYGYTF	TGTGCCAGCAGCGTAGGGGCAGGGACAGTCTATGGCTACACCTTC
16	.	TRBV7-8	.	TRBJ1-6	CASSSRDGGLNSPLHF	TGTGCCAGCAGCTCCCGGGACGGAGGGCTTAATTCACCCCTCCACTTT
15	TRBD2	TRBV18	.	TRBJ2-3	CASSVGLAGPDTQYF	TGTGCCAGCTCAGTAGGACTAGCGGGGCCAGATACGCAGTATTTT
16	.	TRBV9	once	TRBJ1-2	CASSVASPGSTYGYTF	TGTGCCAGCAGCGTAGCTTCTCCGGGGTCTACTTATGGCTACACCTTC
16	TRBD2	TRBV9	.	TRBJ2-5	CASSGGTSGAQETQYF	TGTGCCAGCAGCGGAGGGACTAGCGGGGCCCAAGAGACCCAGTACTTC
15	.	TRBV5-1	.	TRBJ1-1	CASSTTSGVGSEAFF	TGCGCCAGCAGCACAACCTCGGGAGTAGGGTCTGAAGCTTTCTTT